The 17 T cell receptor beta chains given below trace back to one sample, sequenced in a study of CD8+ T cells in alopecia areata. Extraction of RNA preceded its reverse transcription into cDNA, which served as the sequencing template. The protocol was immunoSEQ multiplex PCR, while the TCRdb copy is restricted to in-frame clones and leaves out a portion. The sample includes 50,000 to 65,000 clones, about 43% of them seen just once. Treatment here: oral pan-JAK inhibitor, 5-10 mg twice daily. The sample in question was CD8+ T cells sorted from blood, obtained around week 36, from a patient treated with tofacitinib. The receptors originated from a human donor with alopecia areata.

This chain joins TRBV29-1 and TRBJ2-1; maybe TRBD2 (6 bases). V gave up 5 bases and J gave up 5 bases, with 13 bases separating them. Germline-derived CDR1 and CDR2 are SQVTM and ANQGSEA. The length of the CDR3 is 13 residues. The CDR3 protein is CSVSGRSNNEQFF. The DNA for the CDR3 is TGCAGCGTTTCCGGGAGAAGTAACAATGAGCAGTTCTTC.

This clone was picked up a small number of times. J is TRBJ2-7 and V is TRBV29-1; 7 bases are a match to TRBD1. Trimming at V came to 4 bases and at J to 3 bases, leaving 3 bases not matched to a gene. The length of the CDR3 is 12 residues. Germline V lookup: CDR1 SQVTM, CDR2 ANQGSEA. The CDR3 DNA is TGCAGCGTTGTAACAGGGGACTACGAGCAGTACTTC. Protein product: CSVVTGDYEQYF.

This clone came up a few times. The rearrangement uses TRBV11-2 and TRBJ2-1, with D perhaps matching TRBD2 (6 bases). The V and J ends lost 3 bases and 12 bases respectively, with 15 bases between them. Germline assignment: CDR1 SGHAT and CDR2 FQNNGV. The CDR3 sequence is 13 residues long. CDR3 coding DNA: TGTGCCAGCAGCTTGGATGCCCGGAGGGGGCAGTTCTTC. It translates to CASSLDARRGQFF.

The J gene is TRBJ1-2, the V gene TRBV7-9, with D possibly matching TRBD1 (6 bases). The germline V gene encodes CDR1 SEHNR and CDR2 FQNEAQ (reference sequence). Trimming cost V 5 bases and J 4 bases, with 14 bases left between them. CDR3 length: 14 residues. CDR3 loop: CASSRDTFIYGYTF. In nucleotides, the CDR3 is TGTGCCAGCAGCCGGGACACCTTTATCTATGGCTACACCTTC.

The CDR3 protein is CASSLGTSSYEQYF. CDR3 DNA sequence: TGTGCCAGCAGTCTCGGGACTAGTAGCTACGAGCAGTACTTC. This chain connects TRBV27 to TRBJ2-7; 8 nucleotides line up with TRBD2. V shed 5 bases and J 3 bases; nucleotides not matched to a gene: 6. CDR1 is MNHEY, CDR2 SMNVEV, per germline (reference sequence). This CDR3 is built from 14 residues.

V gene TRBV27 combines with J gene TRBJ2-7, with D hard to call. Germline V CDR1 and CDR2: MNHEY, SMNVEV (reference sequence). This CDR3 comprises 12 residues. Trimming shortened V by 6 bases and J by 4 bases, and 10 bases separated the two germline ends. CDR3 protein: CASRDPLYEQYF. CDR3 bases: TGTGCCAGCAGGGACCCGCTTTACGAGCAGTACTTC.

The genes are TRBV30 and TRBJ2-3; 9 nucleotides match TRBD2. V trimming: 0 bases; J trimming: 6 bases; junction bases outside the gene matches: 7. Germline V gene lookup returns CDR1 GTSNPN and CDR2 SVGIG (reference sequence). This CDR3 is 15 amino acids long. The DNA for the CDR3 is TGTGCCTGGAGTGTGGCGGGGGGGTTTCTTGATACGCAGTATTTT. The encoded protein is CAWSVAGGFLDTQYF.

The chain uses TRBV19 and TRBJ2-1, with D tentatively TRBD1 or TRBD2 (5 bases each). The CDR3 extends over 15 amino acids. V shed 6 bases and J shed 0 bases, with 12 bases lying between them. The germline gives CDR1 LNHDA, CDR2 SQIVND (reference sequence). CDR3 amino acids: CASSWDPGSYNEQFF. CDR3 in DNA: TGTGCCAGTAGCTGGGACCCAGGCTCCTACAATGAGCAGTTCTTC.

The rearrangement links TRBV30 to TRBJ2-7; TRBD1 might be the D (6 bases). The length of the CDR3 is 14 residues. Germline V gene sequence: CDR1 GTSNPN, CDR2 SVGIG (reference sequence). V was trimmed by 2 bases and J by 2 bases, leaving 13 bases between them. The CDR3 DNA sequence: TGTGCCTGGAGTCCGGGACACCCTCCCTACGAGCAGTACTTC. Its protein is CAWSPGHPPYEQYF.

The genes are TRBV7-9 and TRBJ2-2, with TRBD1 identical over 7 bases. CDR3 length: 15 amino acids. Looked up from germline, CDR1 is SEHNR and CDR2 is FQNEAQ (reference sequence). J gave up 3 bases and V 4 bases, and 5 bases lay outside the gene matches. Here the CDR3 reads CASSSRQGDTGELFF. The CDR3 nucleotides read TGTGCCAGCAGCTCGAGACAGGGAGACACCGGGGAGCTGTTTTTT.

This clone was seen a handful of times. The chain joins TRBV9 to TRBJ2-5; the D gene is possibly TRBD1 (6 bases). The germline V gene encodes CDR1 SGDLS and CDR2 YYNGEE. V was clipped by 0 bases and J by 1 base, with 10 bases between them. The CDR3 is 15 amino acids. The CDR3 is CASSVVGRGQETQYF. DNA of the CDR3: TGTGCCAGCAGCGTAGTGGGCAGGGGCCAAGAGACCCAGTACTTC.

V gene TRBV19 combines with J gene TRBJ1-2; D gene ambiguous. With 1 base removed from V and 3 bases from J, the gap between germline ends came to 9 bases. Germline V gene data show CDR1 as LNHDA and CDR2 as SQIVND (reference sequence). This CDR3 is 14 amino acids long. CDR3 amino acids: CASSIGTGDYGYTF. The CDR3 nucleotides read TGTGCCAGTAGTATAGGGACCGGCGACTATGGCTACACCTTC.

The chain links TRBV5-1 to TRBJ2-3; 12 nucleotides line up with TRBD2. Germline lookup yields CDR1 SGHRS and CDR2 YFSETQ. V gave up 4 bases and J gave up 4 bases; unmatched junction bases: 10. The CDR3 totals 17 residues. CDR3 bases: TGCGCCAGCAGCCATCTAGCGGGAGGGCCTATTCCAGATACGCAGTATTTT. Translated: CASSHLAGGPIPDTQYF.

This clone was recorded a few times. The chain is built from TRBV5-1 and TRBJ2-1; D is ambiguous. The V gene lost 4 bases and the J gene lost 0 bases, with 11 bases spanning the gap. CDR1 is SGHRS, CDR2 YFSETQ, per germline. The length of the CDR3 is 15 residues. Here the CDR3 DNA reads TGCGCCAGCAGCGAGGACGGGCCCTCCTACAATGAGCAGTTCTTC. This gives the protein CASSEDGPSYNEQFF.

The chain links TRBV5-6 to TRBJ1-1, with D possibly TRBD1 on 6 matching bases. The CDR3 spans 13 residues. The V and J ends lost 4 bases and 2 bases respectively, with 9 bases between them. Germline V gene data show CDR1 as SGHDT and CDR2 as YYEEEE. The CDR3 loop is CASSLGHNTEAFF. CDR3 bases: TGTGCCAGCAGCCTGGGACACAACACTGAAGCTTTCTTT.

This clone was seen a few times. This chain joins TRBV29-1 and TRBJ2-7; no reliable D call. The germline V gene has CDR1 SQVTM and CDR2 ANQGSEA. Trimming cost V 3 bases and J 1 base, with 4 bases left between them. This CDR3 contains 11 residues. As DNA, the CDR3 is TGCAGCGTTGAGGGTTCCTACGAGCAGTACTTC. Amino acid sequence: CSVEGSYEQYF.

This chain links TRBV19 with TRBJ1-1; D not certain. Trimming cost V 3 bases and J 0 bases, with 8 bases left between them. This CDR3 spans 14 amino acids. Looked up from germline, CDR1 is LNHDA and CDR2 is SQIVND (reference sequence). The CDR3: CASSIGNMNTEAFF. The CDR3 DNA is TGTGCCAGTAGTATCGGTAACATGAACACTGAAGCTTTCTTT.